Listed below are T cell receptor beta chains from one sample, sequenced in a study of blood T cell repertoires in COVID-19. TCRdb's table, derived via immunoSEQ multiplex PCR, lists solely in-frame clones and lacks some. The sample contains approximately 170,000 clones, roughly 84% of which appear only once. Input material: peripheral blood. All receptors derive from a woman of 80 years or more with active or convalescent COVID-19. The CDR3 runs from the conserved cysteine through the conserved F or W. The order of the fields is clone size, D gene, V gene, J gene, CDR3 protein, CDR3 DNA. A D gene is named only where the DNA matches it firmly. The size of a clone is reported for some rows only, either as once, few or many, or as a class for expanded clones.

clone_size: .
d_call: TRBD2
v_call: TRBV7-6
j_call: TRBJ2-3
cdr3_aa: CASSPGLAGGPSDTQYF
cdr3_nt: TGTGCCAGCAGCCCGGGACTAGCGGGAGGGCCCTCAGATACGCAGTATTTT

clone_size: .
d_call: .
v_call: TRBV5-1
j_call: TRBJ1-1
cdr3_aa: CASSLGTGGDTEAFF
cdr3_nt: TGCGCCAGCAGCTTGGGCACTGGGGGGGACACTGAAGCTTTCTTT

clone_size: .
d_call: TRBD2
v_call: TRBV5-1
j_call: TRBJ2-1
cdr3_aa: CASSFSGRALNEQFF
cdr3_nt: TGCGCCAGCAGCTTTAGCGGGAGGGCCCTGAATGAGCAGTTCTTC

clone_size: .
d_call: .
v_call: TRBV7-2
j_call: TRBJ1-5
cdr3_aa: CASSVNRVQPQHF
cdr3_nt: TGTGCCAGCAGCGTAAACAGGGTTCAGCCCCAGCATTTT

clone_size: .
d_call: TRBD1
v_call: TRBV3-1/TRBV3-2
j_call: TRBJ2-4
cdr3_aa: CASSQSHGTGKNIQYF
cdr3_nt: TGTGCCAGCAGCCAATCCCACGGGACAGGAAAAAACATTCAGTACTTC

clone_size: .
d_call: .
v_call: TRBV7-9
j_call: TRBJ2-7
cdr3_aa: CASSFSHTYEQYF
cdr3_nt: TGTGCCAGCAGCTTTTCACACACCTACGAGCAGTACTTC

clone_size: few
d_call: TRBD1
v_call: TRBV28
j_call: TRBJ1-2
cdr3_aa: CASSAPGQGPYGYTF
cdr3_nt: TGTGCCAGCAGTGCCCCGGGACAGGGGCCCTATGGCTACACCTTC

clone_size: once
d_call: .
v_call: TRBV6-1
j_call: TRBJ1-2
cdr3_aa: CASSEPQGLLGDGYTF
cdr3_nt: TGTGCCAGCAGTGAGCCCCAAGGGCTCCTCGGGGATGGCTACACCTTC

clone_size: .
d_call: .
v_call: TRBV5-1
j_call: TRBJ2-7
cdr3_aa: CASSSQGLTYEQYF
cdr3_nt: TGCGCCAGCAGCTCGCAAGGACTTACCTACGAGCAGTACTTC

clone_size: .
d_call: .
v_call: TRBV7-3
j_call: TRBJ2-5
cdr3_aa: CASSLVGETQYF
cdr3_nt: TGTGCCAGCAGCTTAGTCGGAGAGACCCAGTACTTC

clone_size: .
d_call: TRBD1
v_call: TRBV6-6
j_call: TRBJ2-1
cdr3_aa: CASSYPGQTNEQFF
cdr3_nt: TGTGCCAGCAGTTACCCGGGACAGACCAATGAGCAGTTCTTC

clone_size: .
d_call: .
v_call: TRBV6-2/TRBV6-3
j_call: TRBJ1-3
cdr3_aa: CASSYSSKSPGNTIYF
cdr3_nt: TGTGCCAGCAGTTACTCGAGCAAATCTCCTGGAAACACCATATATTTT

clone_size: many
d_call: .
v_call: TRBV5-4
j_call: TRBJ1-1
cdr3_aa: CASRHRPGGTEAFF
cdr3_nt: TGTGCCAGCAGACACCGTCCCGGGGGGACTGAAGCTTTCTTT

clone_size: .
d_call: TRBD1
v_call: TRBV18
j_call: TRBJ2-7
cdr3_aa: CASSPGGQGRTYEQYF
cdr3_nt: TGTGCCAGCTCACCTGGCGGACAGGGGCGAACCTACGAGCAGTACTTC

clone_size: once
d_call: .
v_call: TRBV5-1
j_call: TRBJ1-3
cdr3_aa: CASREILSGNTIYF
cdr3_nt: TGCGCCAGCAGAGAAATACTCTCTGGAAACACCATATATTTT

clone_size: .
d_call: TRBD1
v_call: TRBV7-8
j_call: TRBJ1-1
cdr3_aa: CASSRGRSGQGEAFF
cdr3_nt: TGTGCCAGCAGCAGGGGGCGGAGTGGCCAGGGGGAAGCTTTCTTT

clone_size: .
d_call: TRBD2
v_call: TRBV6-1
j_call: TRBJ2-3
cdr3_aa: CASRESPGTSGATDTQYF
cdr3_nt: TGTGCCAGCAGGGAAAGTCCCGGGACTAGCGGGGCCACAGATACGCAGTATTTT

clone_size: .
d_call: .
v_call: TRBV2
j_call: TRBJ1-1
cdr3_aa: CASSLDGERTEEMNTEAFF
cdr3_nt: TGTGCCAGCAGTCTGGATGGGGAACGGACGGAGGAAATGAACACTGAAGCTTTCTTT

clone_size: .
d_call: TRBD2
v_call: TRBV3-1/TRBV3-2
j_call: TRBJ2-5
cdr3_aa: CASSQVAGRYETQYF
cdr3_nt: TGTGCCAGCAGCCAAGTCGCCGGGAGGTACGAGACCCAGTACTTC

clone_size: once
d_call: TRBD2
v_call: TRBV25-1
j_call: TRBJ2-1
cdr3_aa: CASSDPGLADNEQFF
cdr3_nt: TGTGCCAGCAGTGACCCGGGACTAGCGGACAATGAGCAGTTCTTC

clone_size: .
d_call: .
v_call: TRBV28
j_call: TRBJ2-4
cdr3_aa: CASNENFKNIQYF
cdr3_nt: TGTGCCAGCAATGAAAACTTTAAAAACATTCAGTACTTC

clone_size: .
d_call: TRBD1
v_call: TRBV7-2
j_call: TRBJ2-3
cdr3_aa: CASSSDLGGGQGADTQYF
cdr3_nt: TGTGCCAGCAGCTCAGATCTTGGAGGGGGACAGGGGGCAGATACGCAGTATTTT

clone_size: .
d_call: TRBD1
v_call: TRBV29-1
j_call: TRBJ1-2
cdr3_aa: CSVGQGEANGYTF
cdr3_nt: TGCAGCGTCGGACAGGGGGAGGCGAATGGCTACACCTTC

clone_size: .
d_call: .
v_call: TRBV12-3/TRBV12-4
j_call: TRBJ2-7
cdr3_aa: CASSLIGLSEQYF
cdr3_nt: TGTGCCAGCAGTTTAATCGGGTTGTCCGAGCAGTACTTC

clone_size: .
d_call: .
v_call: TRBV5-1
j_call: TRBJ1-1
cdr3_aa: CASRLYSGSEAFF
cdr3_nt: TGCGCCAGCCGACTTTATTCAGGGTCGGAAGCTTTCTTT

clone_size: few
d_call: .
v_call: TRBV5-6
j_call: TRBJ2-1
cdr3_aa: CASSLSQEGEQFF
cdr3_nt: TGTGCCAGCAGCTTGTCGCAGGAAGGTGAGCAGTTCTTC

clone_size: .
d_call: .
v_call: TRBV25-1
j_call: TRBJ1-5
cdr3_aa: CASSDTGTHRPQHF
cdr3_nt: TGTGCCAGCAGTGATACCGGGACACACCGGCCCCAGCATTTT

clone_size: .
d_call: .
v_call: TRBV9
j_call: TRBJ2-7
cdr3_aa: CASSSRGENHEQYF
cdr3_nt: TGTGCCAGCAGCTCCAGGGGGGAGAACCACGAGCAGTACTTC

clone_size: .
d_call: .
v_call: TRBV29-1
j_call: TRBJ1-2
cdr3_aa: CSVESIHGYGYTF
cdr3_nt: TGCAGCGTTGAATCGATACATGGCTATGGCTACACCTTC